A selection of T cell receptor beta chains follows, all from one sample in a study of breast tumors, draining lymph nodes, adjacent tissues. TCRdb reprocessed the multiplex PCR reads with MiXCR, giving one entry per CDR3 protein. The table records approximately 130,000 distinct CDR3 sequences, about a fifth of them present only once. Input material: axillary lymph node tissue. Source of these receptors: a female donor with breast cancer. Some clones in this sample may be carry-over from other donors' samples. Each CDR3 is given with its conserved first and last residue. D genes are given only for firm matches. Expanded clones are given a class, and other clones once, few, many or no size at all.

j_gene | v_gene | abundance | d_gene | CDR3aa | CDR3nt
TRBJ1-2 | TRBV6-5 | many | TRBD1 | CASRMTGGRGYTF | TGTGCCAGCAGAATGACAGGGGGCCGGGGCTACACCTTC
TRBJ1-2 | TRBV28 | - | TRBD1 | CASGTGGIYGYTF | TGTGCCAGCGGGACAGGGGGCATCTATGGCTACACCTTC
TRBJ2-1 | TRBV5-1 | many | TRBD2 | CASSLGTSGTHVKFF | TGCGCCAGCAGCTTAGGGACTAGCGGTACCCATGTAAAGTTCTTC
TRBJ2-3 | TRBV30 | many | TRBD1 | CAWKGQHTDTQYF | TGTGCCTGGAAGGGACAGCACACAGATACGCAGTATTTT
TRBJ2-7 | TRBV20-1 | many | TRBD2 | CSAGGAGGSYEQYF | TGCAGTGCCGGGGGGGCGGGCGGCTCCTACGAGCAGTACTTC
TRBJ2-7 | TRBV6-2/TRBV6-3 | many | - | CASSRLDRKGQYF | TGTGCCAGCAGTAGACTGGACAGAAAAGGGCAGTACTTC
TRBJ2-1 | TRBV11-1 | many | TRBD2 | CASSLAISGRGAYNEQFF | TGTGCCAGCAGCTTAGCGATTAGCGGGAGGGGGGCCTACAATGAGCAGTTCTTC
TRBJ1-2 | TRBV12-3/TRBV12-4 | few | - | CASSPYTGSYGYTF | TGTGCCAGCAGTCCGTATACAGGGTCCTATGGCTACACCTTC
TRBJ2-5 | TRBV20-1 | many | - | CSAPLAGNQETQYF | TGCAGTGCCCCCCTCGCGGGGAATCAAGAGACCCAGTACTTC
TRBJ2-3 | TRBV6-6 | many | TRBD2 | CASSYGGGGNTQYF | TGTGCCAGCAGTTACGGGGGGGGTGGGAATACGCAGTATTTT
TRBJ2-5 | TRBV5-1 | many | TRBD2 | CASSLTGGAQETQYF | TGCGCCAGCAGCTTGACGGGAGGAGCGCAAGAGACCCAGTACTTC
TRBJ2-2 | TRBV2 | many | - | CASSAGAVTTGELFF | TGTGCCAGCAGTGCTGGTGCGGTTACTACCGGGGAGCTGTTTTTT
TRBJ1-4 | TRBV27 | - | - | CASSFSGVEEKLFF | TGTGCCAGCAGTTTTTCAGGGGTGGAAGAAAAACTGTTTTTT
TRBJ1-5 | TRBV28 | - | - | CASSTGSQPQHF | TGTGCCAGCAGTACGGGGAGTCAGCCCCAGCATTTT
TRBJ1-2 | TRBV12-3/TRBV12-4 | many | - | CASSFGRGYGYTF | TGTGCCAGCAGTTTTGGCAGAGGGTATGGCTACACCTTC
TRBJ2-5 | TRBV15 | few | - | CATSRGGVETQYF | TGTGCCACCAGCAGAGGGGGGGTCGAGACCCAGTACTTC
TRBJ1-2 | TRBV28 | many | - | CASRGEYYGYTF | TGTGCCAGCAGGGGGGAATACTATGGCTACACCTTC
TRBJ1-6 | TRBV4-2 | many | - | CASSQDGQENSPLHF | TGTGCCAGCAGCCAAGATGGTCAGGAAAATTCACCCCTCCACTTT
TRBJ2-1 | TRBV2 | many | TRBD2 | CASSDRLAGETVYNEQFF | TGTGCCAGCAGTGATCGGCTAGCGGGAGAGACAGTCTACAATGAGCAGTTCTTC
TRBJ2-3 | TRBV2 | many | - | CASKSRVSTDTQYF | TGTGCCAGCAAGAGTAGAGTGAGCACAGATACGCAGTATTTT